Listed here is a single T cell receptor beta chain. These data come from a study of T cell responses to AZD1222 COVID-19 vaccine. This CDR3 has 16 amino acids. V shed 1 base and J 5 bases; nucleotides not matched to a gene: 10. The germline CDR1 and CDR2 sequences are LGHNA and YNFKEQ. This table comes from immunoSEQ multiplex PCR, and its TCRdb copy is limited to in-frame clones, with some not included. The table lists 100,000 to 120,000 clones, around nine tenths of them singletons. The sequencing here drew on peripheral blood, taken on day 0 of AZD1222 vaccination. V usage is TRBV4-2 and J usage is TRBJ2-5, with TRBD1 matching 7 bases. The receptor comes from an adult in good health. This CDR3 reads CASSQGARGFQETQYF. CDR3 in DNA: TGTGCCAGCAGCCAAGGGGCCAGGGGGTTCCAGGAGACCCAGTACTTC.